This entry lists 9 T cell receptor beta chains sequenced from one sample in a study of CD8 T cells in Susac syndrome (dated by TCRdb to the late 2010s). The library was built by means of the immunoSEQ multiplex PCR assay. RNA was extracted using the RNeasy kit, and about 0.45 to 1 microgram was reverse transcribed with random hexamers. Using fastp trimming at Q25 and MiXCR clonotype assembly, TCRdb reanalyzed the public sequencing data and kept in-frame beta chains. Rows matching on CDR3 protein sequence are summarized as one entry with the most common DNA and genes. This sample has 100,000 to 150,000 distinct CDR3 sequences in its table, and over 90% of those were observed once. The ten largest clones capture roughly 0.32% of the sample. The sequencing input was CD8+ T cells from PBMCs. Receptors were obtained from a human donor with multiple sclerosis.

The chain has TRBV9 and TRBJ2-1; D is unresolved. Trimming shortened V by 0 bases and J by 4 bases, and 14 bases separated the two germline ends. Germline V gene lookup returns CDR1 SGDLS and CDR2 YYNGEE. CDR3 length: 16 amino acids. The CDR3 sequence is CASSVVIGREYNEQFF. CDR3 coding DNA: TGTGCCAGCAGCGTAGTGATCGGTAGAGAATACAATGAGCAGTTCTTC.

The V and J genes are TRBV11-3 and TRBJ2-7; D is possibly TRBD2 (6 bases). The V and J ends lost 3 bases and 2 bases respectively, with 8 bases between them. CDR1 is SGHNT, CDR2 YENEEA, per germline. The CDR3 totals 13 residues. As DNA, the CDR3 is TGTGCCAGCAGCTTCGGGGGAGCCTACGAGCAGTACGTC. It is translated as CASSFGGAYEQYV.

This rearrangement joins TRBV29-1 to TRBJ2-1; 8 bases map to TRBD1. The CDR3 is 12 amino acids. Trimming cost V 6 bases and J 8 bases; bases outside gene matches: 6. Germline V gene lookup returns CDR1 SQVTM and CDR2 ANQGSEA. The chain's CDR3 is CSVHPGGDEQFF. CDR3 DNA sequence: TGCAGCGTCCACCCAGGGGGCGATGAGCAGTTCTTC.

V usage is TRBV3-1 and J usage is TRBJ2-7, with unresolved D. Germline CDR1 and CDR2: LGHDT and YNNKEL (reference sequence). The CDR3 loop spans 14 amino acids. V was clipped by 0 bases and J by 1 base, with 7 bases between them. The CDR3 here is CASSQDRVSYEQYF. As DNA, the CDR3 is TGTGCCAGCAGCCAAGATCGCGTTTCCTACGAGCAGTACTTC.

The sample holds one count of this clonotype. The chain is built from TRBV4-1 and TRBJ1-4; 8 bases line up with TRBD1. The CDR3 is made up of 16 amino acids. Trimming at V came to 1 base and at J to 0 bases, leaving 1 base not matched to a gene. Germline values: CDR1 MGHRA, CDR2 YSYEKL. The CDR3 sequence: CASSQADRATNEKLFF. The CDR3 nucleotides are TGCGCCAGCAGCCAAGCGGACAGGGCAACTAATGAAAAACTGTTTTTT.

The rearrangement uses TRBV4-1 and TRBJ2-1; 7 bases agree with TRBD1. Unmatched junction bases numbered 14, after V lost 4 bases and J lost 5 bases. This CDR3 has 17 residues. Germline lookup yields CDR1 MGHRA and CDR2 YSYEKL. The CDR3 DNA reads as TGCGCCAGCAGCCTGAAAAAACACGGGACAGTTAACAATGAGCAGTTCTTC. Translating it yields CASSLKKHGTVNNEQFF.

The rearrangement joins TRBV11-1 to TRBJ1-3; no clear D. Germline assignment: CDR1 SGHAT and CDR2 FQDESV (reference sequence). Trimming shortened V by 2 bases and J by 2 bases, and 7 bases separated the two germline ends. This CDR3 has 14 amino acids. CDR3 residues: CASSLLGAGNTIYF. CDR3 DNA sequence: TGTGCCAGCAGCTTATTGGGAGCTGGAAACACCATATATTTT.

This chain connects TRBV20-1 to TRBJ1-5, with D tentatively TRBD1 (6 bases). Trimming took off 4 bases at V and 4 bases at J, with 8 bases between the two ends. Germline-derived CDR1 and CDR2 are DFQATT and SNEGSKA (reference sequence). This CDR3 has 12 amino acids. The CDR3 DNA is TGCAGTGCTACTACAGGGAATCAGCCCCAGCATTTT. It encodes CSATTGNQPQHF.

J is TRBJ2-7 and V is TRBV7-6; TRBD1 might be the D (5 bases). The CDR3 totals 15 residues. Trimming pared 1 base from V and 3 bases from J, leaving 13 bases between. Germline CDR1 reads SGHVS; CDR2 reads FNYEAQ. The DNA of the CDR3 is TGTGCCAGCAGCTTAGAAGCCGCAGGGTACTACGAGCAGTACTTC. Translating it yields CASSLEAAGYYEQYF. Filled out from reference TRBV7-6 and TRBJ2-7, the complete variable domain reads GAGVSQSPRYKVTKRGQDVALRCDPISGHVSLYWYRQALGQGPEFLTYFNYEAQQDKSGLPNDRFSAERPEGSISTLTIQRTEQRDSAMYRCASSLEAAGYYEQYFGPGTRLTVT.